The 31 T cell receptor beta chains below were found in one sample sequenced in a study of T cells in Graves' hyperthyroidism and ophthalmopathy. RNA transcripts gave rise to amplified TCR beta CDR3 regions. The TCR CDR3 first-round RT-PCR relied on the HTBI primer set. TCRdb called the multiplex PCR reads again in MiXCR, with one record for every CDR3 protein. This repertoire shows over 700,000 distinct CDR3 sequences, 30% to 40% found once; its top ten account for around 29%. Material for sequencing was blood. The receptor set was obtained from a woman in her thirties or forties with Graves' hyperthyroidism.

On this clonotype: A much larger clone differs by one base, so this may be a read error. The gene calls are TRBV4-3 and TRBJ2-7; D possibly corresponds to TRBD2 (7 bases). The CDR3 is made up of 15 amino acids. Germline V gene sequence: CDR1 LGHNA, CDR2 YSLEER. Trimming cost V 1 base and J 5 bases, with 15 bases left between them. The DNA for the CDR3 is TGCGCCAGCAGCCAAGGGGACGGGGAGGGGGACGAGCAGTACTTC. The encoded protein is CASSQGDGEGDEQYF.

This clonotype was detected only a few times. The gene calls are TRBV19 and TRBJ1-1; tentatively, D is TRBD1 (6 bases). The CDR3 contains 14 residues. The V gene lost 5 bases and the J gene lost 4 bases, with 14 bases spanning the gap. Germline values: CDR1 LNHDA, CDR2 SQIVND (reference sequence). The CDR3 is CASSPSGGPTEAFF. The DNA of the CDR3 is TGTGCCAGTAGTCCTTCGGGGGGGCCCACTGAAGCTTTCTTT.

The chain joins TRBV10-3 to TRBJ2-3, with 12 bases lining up with TRBD2. The length of the CDR3 is 14 residues. Germline assignment: CDR1 ENHRY and CDR2 SYGVKD. Germline trimming cut 6 bases from V and 5 bases from J; bases unmatched to any gene: 3. This CDR3 reads CAIRSTSGGDTQYF. The DNA of the CDR3 is TGTGCCATCAGATCGACTAGCGGGGGAGATACGCAGTATTTT.

The chain uses TRBV20-1 and TRBJ2-7; 8 nucleotides align to TRBD1. The CDR3 has 13 amino acids. The J segment lost 3 bases and the V segment lost 4 bases, leaving 5 bases of the junction unmatched. The V gene's germline CDR1 is DFQATT and CDR2 SNEGSKA (reference sequence). Here the CDR3 reads CSANWDRNYEQYF. The DNA for the CDR3 is TGCAGTGCTAACTGGGACAGGAACTACGAGCAGTACTTC.

V gene TRBV6-5 combines with J gene TRBJ1-1, with 7 bases fitting TRBD1. Germline V CDR1 and CDR2: MNHEY, SVGAGI. Trimming took 5 bases from V and 0 from J; bases not matched to a gene: 6. CDR3 size: 15 residues. CDR3 region: CASSGGTALNTEAFF. CDR3 bases: TGTGCCAGCAGTGGAGGGACAGCCCTGAACACTGAAGCTTTCTTT.

V gene TRBV4-3 combines with J gene TRBJ2-7, with D perhaps given as TRBD1 or TRBD2 (6 bases each). V was pared by 1 base and J by 3 bases, with 13 bases between. The CDR3 covers 15 residues. Germline values: CDR1 LGHNA, CDR2 YSLEER. CDR3 sequence reads: CASSQARGQLYEQYF. The DNA for the CDR3 is TGCGCCAGCAGCCAAGCTCGGGGGCAGCTCTACGAGCAGTACTTC.

This rearrangement joins TRBV19 to TRBJ2-5; 8 nucleotides agree with TRBD2. The J segment lost 7 bases and the V segment lost 9 bases, leaving 19 bases of the junction unmatched. Germline CDR1 and CDR2: LNHDA and SQIVND (reference sequence). This CDR3 comprises 16 residues. CDR3: CASSPLNGRASGTQYF. The DNA of the CDR3 is TGTGCCAGCAGTCCCCTGAACGGGAGGGCCTCGGGGACCCAGTACTTC.

This clonotype occurred a few times. The chain recombines TRBV7-8 with TRBJ1-5; D is unclear. This CDR3 has 16 residues. Trimming removed 0 bases from V and 0 bases from J, with 9 bases in between. Germline lookup yields CDR1 SGHVS and CDR2 FQNEAQ. The CDR3 nucleotides are TGTGCCAGCAGCTTAGCGAGGGTTACTAGCAATCAGCCCCAGCATTTT. This gives the protein CASSLARVTSNQPQHF.

The chain has TRBV10-1 and TRBJ1-5, with D maybe TRBD1 (5 bases). V was cut by 4 bases and J by 1 base, with 17 bases left in between. Germline V lookup: CDR1 WNHNN, CDR2 SYGVQD (reference sequence). The CDR3 spans 17 residues. The CDR3, as DNA: TGCGCCAGCAGTGGGCACCAGGGAGGAAGGAGCAATCAGCCCCAGCATTTT. Translation: CASSGHQGGRSNQPQHF.

This clonotype was seen at least ten times. The junction departs from germline at one end; a sequencing error may be responsible. The genes are TRBV7-7 and TRBJ2-5, with D perhaps assigned TRBD1 or TRBD2 (6 bases each). The CDR3 consists of 13 residues. CDR1 is SSHAT, CDR2 FNYEAQ, per germline (reference sequence). The CDR3 protein is CASSLEGGPPEYF. CDR3 in DNA: TGTGCTAGCAGCTTAGAAGGGGGGCCCCCGGAGTACTTC.

The gene calls are TRBV11-2 and TRBJ1-5, with TRBD1 as a possible D gene (5 bases). The germline gives CDR1 SGHAT, CDR2 FQNNGV. The CDR3 runs to 13 residues. Trimming left V 5 bases short and J 6 bases short, with 11 bases between. CDR3 sequence (DNA): TGTGCCAGCAGCCCAGGGACTCGTCAGCCCCAGCATTTT. Translation gives CASSPGTRQPQHF. Looking up the rest from reference TRBV11-2 and TRBJ1-5 gives the full variable domain: EAGVAQSPRYKIIEKRQSVAFWCNPISGHATLYWYQQILGQGPKLLIQFQNNGVVDDSQLPKDRFSAERLKGVDSTLKIQPAKLEDSAVYLCASSPGTRQPQHFGDGTRLSIL.

The sample holds many counts of this clonotype. Written as DNA, the CDR3 is TGCGCCAGCAGCTTGGACGGGACAGGGTTCTACGAGCAGTACTTC. This translates into CASSLDGTGFYEQYF. This rearrangement joins TRBV5-1 to TRBJ2-7; 9 nucleotides line up with TRBD1. CDR3 size: 15 residues. V was clipped by 0 bases and J by 3 bases; unmatched bases: 4. Germline lookup yields CDR1 SGHRS and CDR2 YFSETQ.

At least ten counts were recorded for this clonotype. The CDR3 DNA follows: TGTGCCAGCAGCCCCCGACAGGGTGGGCTCGCTGAAGCTTTCTTT. As protein: CASSPRQGGLAEAFF. The chain uses TRBV7-2 and TRBJ1-1; 7 bases map to TRBD1. V lost 5 bases, J lost 6 bases, and 12 bases stayed unmatched. Looked up from germline, CDR1 is SGHTA and CDR2 is FQGNSA. This CDR3 is built from 15 residues. The variable domain in full, completed from reference TRBV7-2 and TRBJ1-1, reads GAGVSQSPSNKVTEKGKDVELRCDPISGHTALYWYRQSLGQGLEFLIYFQGNSAPDKSGLPSDRFSAERTGGSVSTLTIQRTQQEDSAVYLCASSPRQGGLAEAFFGQGTRLTVV.

The chain has TRBV10-3 and TRBJ1-4; D is unresolved. Looked up from germline, CDR1 is ENHRY and CDR2 is SYGVKD. The germline V and J ends were trimmed by 2 bases and 8 bases, with 12 bases remaining between them. The CDR3 has 14 residues. In DNA, the CDR3 is TGTGCCATCAGTGAGCACGGGTTGGGCGAAAAACTGTTTTTT. Translating it yields CAISEHGLGEKLFF.

The table lists this clonotype with a count of one. At one end the junction does not follow the germline gene, possibly because of a read error. J is TRBJ1-2 and V is TRBV6-5; D ambiguous. Germline V gives CDR1 MNHEY, CDR2 SVGAGI. This CDR3 has 13 amino acids. CDR3 protein: CASSPLSNYVYTF. CDR3 bases: TGTGCCAGCAGTCCATTATCTAACTATGTCTACACCTTC.

The chain has TRBV10-3 and TRBJ1-6, with 9 bases that match TRBD1. CDR3 length: 20 residues. Trimming removed 10 bases from V and 9 bases from J; junction bases left unmatched: 28. Germline CDR1 ENHRY, CDR2 SYGVKD. CDR3 region: CASRPPIGTGTTTSGSPLHF. CDR3 sequence (DNA): TGTGCCAGCAGACCCCCCATCGGGACAGGGACTACGACCTCGGGTTCACCCCTCCACTTT.

This clonotype has at least ten counts. This chain links TRBV20-1 with TRBJ2-7; 12 positions agree with TRBD2. The CDR3 covers 15 residues. Germline V gene sequence: CDR1 DFQATT, CDR2 SNEGSKA (reference sequence). Trimming at V came to 0 bases and at J to 7 bases, leaving 7 bases not matched to a gene. The CDR3 DNA reads TGCAGTGCTAGAGATGGTAAACTAGCGGGAGGTGAGCAGTACTTC. This encodes CSARDGKLAGGEQYF.

This clonotype was picked up many times. The chain carries TRBV15 and TRBJ2-7; D may correspond to TRBD1 or TRBD2 (5 bases each). V was cut by 5 bases and J by 1 base, with 15 bases left in between. CDR1 LNHNV and CDR2 YYDKDF come from the germline V gene (reference sequence). CDR3 length: 15 amino acids. DNA of the CDR3: TGTGCCACCAGCGGGGGATTGCAGCCATCCTACGAGCAGTACTTC. It encodes CATSGGLQPSYEQYF. The variable domain in full, completed from reference TRBV15 and TRBJ2-7, reads DAMVIQNPRYQVTQFGKPVTLSCSQTLNHNVMYWYQQKSSQAPKLLFHYYDKDFNNEADTPDNFQSRRPNTSFCFLDIRSPGLGDTAMYLCATSGGLQPSYEQYFGPGTRLTVT.

This clonotype was found many times. The chain combines TRBV25-1 with TRBJ1-2; TRBD1 might be the D (5 bases). Looked up from germline, CDR1 is MGHDK and CDR2 is SYGVNS. The CDR3 runs to 12 residues. The germline V and J ends were trimmed by 9 bases and 6 bases, with 14 bases remaining between them. As DNA, the CDR3 is TGTGCCAGTGGGGAGGGGTATGATGGCTACACCTTC. Protein sequence: CASGEGYDGYTF.

This clonotype has only a few counts. The chain couples TRBV9 to TRBJ1-4; 7 bases are shared with TRBD1. Germline V CDR1 and CDR2: SGDLS, YYNGEE. The V segment lost 4 bases and the J segment 6 bases; nucleotides outside the gene matches: 12. CDR3 length: 16 residues. The CDR3 nucleotides are TGTGCCAGCAGCTTAGGGAACAGGGGTGGATATGAAAAACTGTTTTTT. This gives the protein CASSLGNRGGYEKLFF.

In this sample, this clonotype turned up a few times. CDR3 sequence reads: CATSSKGLYGYTIYF. Here the CDR3 DNA reads TGTGCCACCAGCAGTAAGGGACTCTATGGCTACACCATATATTTT. The J gene is TRBJ1-3, the V gene TRBV15; D might be TRBD1 (5 bases). The germline V and J ends were trimmed by 3 bases and 8 bases, with 17 bases remaining between them. The CDR3 is made up of 15 amino acids. CDR1 and CDR2 (germline): LNHNV, YYDKDF (reference sequence).

The sample holds many counts of this clonotype. The chain couples TRBV20-1 to TRBJ1-2, with unresolved D. Trimming took 3 bases from V and 5 from J, leaving 13 bases between them. The CDR3 sequence is 13 residues long. Germline V gene sequence: CDR1 DFQATT, CDR2 SNEGSKA (reference sequence). The CDR3 loop reads CSASLSAGYGYTF. Written as DNA, the CDR3 is TGCAGTGCTAGTCTGTCAGCCGGTTATGGCTACACCTTC.

The CDR3 sequence is CASGTGRKLFF. The CDR3 DNA sequence: TGTGCCAGTGGGACAGGGAGAAAACTGTTTTTT. This sequence joins TRBV2 and TRBJ1-4, with TRBD1 identical over 9 bases. Germline-derived CDR1 and CDR2 are SNHLY and FYNNEI. The CDR3 contains 11 residues. V dropped 9 bases and J dropped 10; count of bases not matched to a gene: 3.

The chain carries TRBV7-2 and TRBJ1-2, with a tentative D call TRBD1 (6 bases). Looked up from germline, CDR1 is SGHTA and CDR2 is FQGNSA. The length of the CDR3 is 14 residues. Trimming stripped 5 bases from V and 6 bases from J, with 16 bases between. CDR3 in amino acids: CASSPPQGTNGYTF. CDR3 sequence (DNA): TGTGCCAGCAGCCCTCCTCAGGGGACAAATGGCTACACCTTC.

This clonotype has a count of ten or more. This sequence joins TRBV5-1 and TRBJ2-5; perhaps TRBD1 as D (6 bases). Germline loops: CDR1 SGHRS, CDR2 YFSETQ. Trimming cost V 2 bases and J 4 bases, with 12 bases left between them. The CDR3 is 14 residues long. The CDR3 DNA reads TGCGCCAGCAGCTTCAGCGGACAGAGAGAGACCCAGTACTTC. As protein: CASSFSGQRETQYF.

The chain links TRBV7-2 to TRBJ1-5, with D possibly matching TRBD1 (6 bases). Germline V CDR1 and CDR2: SGHTA, FQGNSA. V was pared by 5 bases and J by 0 bases, with 14 bases between. The CDR3 sequence is 16 residues long. The CDR3 sequence is CASSPPGVYSNQPQHF. CDR3 bases: TGTGCCAGCAGCCCCCCAGGGGTCTATAGCAATCAGCCCCAGCATTTT.

This clonotype appeared many times. The chain links TRBV4-3 to TRBJ1-2; D remains ambiguous. Germline loops: CDR1 LGHNA, CDR2 YSLEER. The V end lost 4 bases, the J end lost 4 bases, and 7 bases lay between the germline ends. The CDR3 has 12 residues. The CDR3 DNA sequence: TGCGCCAGCAGCCGTAACGGCTATGGCTACACCTTC. Translated: CASSRNGYGYTF.

The rearrangement joins TRBV2 to TRBJ1-3; D is ambiguous. Germline CDR1 reads SNHLY; CDR2 reads FYNNEI. The length of the CDR3 is 15 residues. V shed 7 bases and J shed 4 bases, with 17 bases lying between them. CDR3 sequence: CASTQDLRSGNTIYF. In DNA form, the CDR3 reads TGTGCCAGCACCCAGGACTTACGGAGCGGAAACACCATATATTTT.

The rearrangement joins TRBV2 to TRBJ2-5; possibly TRBD1 for D (6 bases). This CDR3 is 13 amino acids long. The V gene's germline CDR1 is SNHLY and CDR2 FYNNEI. The V end was cut by 6 bases, the J end by 2 bases, with 10 bases between. CDR3 residues: CASSGQMQETQYF. The CDR3 DNA reads as TGTGCCAGCAGCGGACAGATGCAAGAGACCCAGTACTTC.

A few counts support this clonotype. V is TRBV28 and J is TRBJ1-2; no definite D call. Germline V gives CDR1 MDHEN, CDR2 SYDVKM. CDR3 length: 13 residues. Trimming cost V 2 bases and J 4 bases, with 8 bases left between them. CDR3 region: CASSLQKGYGYTF. The CDR3 nucleotides read TGTGCCAGCAGTTTACAAAAGGGCTATGGCTACACCTTC.

About this clonotype itself: A read error may be the cause here, since a much bigger clone is one base away. The rearrangement links TRBV7-8 to TRBJ2-7; D call uncertain. V gave up 1 base and J gave up 5 bases, with 12 bases separating them. The germline V gene has CDR1 SGHVS and CDR2 FQNEAQ. The CDR3 consists of 14 residues. CDR3 sequence: CASSLEGFPHEQYF. For the CDR3, the DNA is TGTGCCAGCAGCTTAGAAGGGTTCCCCCACGAGCAGTACTTC.